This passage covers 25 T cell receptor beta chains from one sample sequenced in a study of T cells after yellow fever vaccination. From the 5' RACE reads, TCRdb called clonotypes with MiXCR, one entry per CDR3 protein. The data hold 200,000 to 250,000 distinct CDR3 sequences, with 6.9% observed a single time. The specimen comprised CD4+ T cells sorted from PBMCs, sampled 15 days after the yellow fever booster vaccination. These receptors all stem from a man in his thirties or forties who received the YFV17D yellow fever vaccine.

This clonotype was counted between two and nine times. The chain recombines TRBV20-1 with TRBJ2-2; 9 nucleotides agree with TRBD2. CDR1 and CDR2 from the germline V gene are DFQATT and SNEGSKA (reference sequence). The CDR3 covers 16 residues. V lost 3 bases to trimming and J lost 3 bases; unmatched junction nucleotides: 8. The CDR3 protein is CSASSAGGPYTGELFF. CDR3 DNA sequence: TGCAGTGCTAGTTCCGCGGGAGGGCCGTACACCGGGGAGCTGTTTTTT.

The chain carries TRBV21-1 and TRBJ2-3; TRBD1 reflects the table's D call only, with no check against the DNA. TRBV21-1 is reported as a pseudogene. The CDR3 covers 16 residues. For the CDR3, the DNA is TGTGCCAGCAGCAAAGTAGGGGACAGGGTGACAGATACGCAGTATTTT. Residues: CASSKVGDRVTDTQYF.

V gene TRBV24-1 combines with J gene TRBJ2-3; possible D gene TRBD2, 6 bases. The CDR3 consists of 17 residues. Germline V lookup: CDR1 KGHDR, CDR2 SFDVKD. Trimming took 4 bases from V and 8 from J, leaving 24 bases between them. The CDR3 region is CATSDAAGIDSTGTQYF. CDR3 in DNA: TGTGCCACCAGTGACGCTGCGGGGATTGACTCCACCGGTACGCAGTATTTT.

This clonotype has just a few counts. The DNA for the CDR3 is TGCAGTGCTAGGCCTGAGGCGAATTCACCCCTCCACTTT. Amino acid sequence: CSARPEANSPLHF. The chain is built from TRBV20-1 and TRBJ1-6; D not resolved. CDR1 DFQATT and CDR2 SNEGSKA come from the germline V gene (reference sequence). V lost 3 bases, J lost 7 bases, and 10 bases lay in between. The CDR3 length is 13 residues.

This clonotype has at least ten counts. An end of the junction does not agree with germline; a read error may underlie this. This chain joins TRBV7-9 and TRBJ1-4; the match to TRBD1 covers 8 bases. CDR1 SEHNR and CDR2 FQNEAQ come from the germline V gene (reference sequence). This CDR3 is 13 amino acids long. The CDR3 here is CASSLGERTGWIF. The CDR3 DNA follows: TGTGCCAGCAGCTTAGGCGAGCGGACAGGGTGGATTTTT.

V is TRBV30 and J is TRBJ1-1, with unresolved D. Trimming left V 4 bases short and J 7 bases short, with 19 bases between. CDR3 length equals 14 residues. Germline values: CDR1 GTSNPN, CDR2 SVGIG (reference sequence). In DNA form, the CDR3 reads TGTGCCTGGACTCCCTCGGGAGCAAGGGTTGAAGCTTTCTTT. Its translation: CAWTPSGARVEAFF.

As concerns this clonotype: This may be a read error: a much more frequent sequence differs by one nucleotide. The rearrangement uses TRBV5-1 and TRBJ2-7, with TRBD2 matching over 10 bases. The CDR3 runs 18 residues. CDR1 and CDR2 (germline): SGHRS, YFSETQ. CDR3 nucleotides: TGCGCCTGCAGCTTGTCGGCTGCTAGCGGGAGACCTACGGGCGAGCAGTACTTC. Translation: CACSLSAASGRPTGEQYF.

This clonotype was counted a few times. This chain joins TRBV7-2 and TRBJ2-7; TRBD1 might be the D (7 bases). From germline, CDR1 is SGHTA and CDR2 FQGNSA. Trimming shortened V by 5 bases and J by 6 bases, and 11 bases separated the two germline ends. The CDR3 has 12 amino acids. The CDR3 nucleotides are TGTGCCAGCAGCCCGCAGGGGGGCGAGCAGTACTTC. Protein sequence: CASSPQGGEQYF.

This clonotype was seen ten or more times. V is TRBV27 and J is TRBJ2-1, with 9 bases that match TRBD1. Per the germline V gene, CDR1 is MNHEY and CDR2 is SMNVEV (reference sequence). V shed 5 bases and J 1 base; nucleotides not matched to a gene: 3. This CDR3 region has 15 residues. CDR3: CASSRGQGSYNEQFF. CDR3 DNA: TGTGCCAGCAGTCGTGGACAGGGGTCCTACAATGAGCAGTTCTTC.

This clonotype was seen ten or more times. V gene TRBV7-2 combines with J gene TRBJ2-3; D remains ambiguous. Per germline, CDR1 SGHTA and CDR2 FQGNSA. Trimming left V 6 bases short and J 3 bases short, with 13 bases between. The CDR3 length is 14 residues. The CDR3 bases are TGTGCCAGCAGTCTTGACTCAGCGACAGATACGCAGTATTTT. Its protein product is CASSLDSATDTQYF.

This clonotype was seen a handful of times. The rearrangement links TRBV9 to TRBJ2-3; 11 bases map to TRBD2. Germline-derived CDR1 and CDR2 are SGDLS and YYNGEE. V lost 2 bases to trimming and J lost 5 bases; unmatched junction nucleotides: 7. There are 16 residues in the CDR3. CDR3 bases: TGTGCCAGCAGCGTTAGCGGGAGGGCCGGGGGAGATACGCAGTATTTT. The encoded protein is CASSVSGRAGGDTQYF.

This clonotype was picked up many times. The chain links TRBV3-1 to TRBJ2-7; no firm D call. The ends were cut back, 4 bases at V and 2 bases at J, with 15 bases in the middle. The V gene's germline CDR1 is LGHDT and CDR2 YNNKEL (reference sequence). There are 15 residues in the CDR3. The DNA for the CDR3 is TGTGCCAGCAGCCCCCAAGCTGTGGGCCCCTACGAGCAGTACTTC. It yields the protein CASSPQAVGPYEQYF.

CDR3 nucleotide sequence: TGTGCCAGCAGCCAAGCTCTAGCGGCACTCAATGAGCAGTTCTTC. It specifies CASSQALAALNEQFF. The J gene is TRBJ2-1, the V gene TRBV14; 7 nucleotides align to TRBD2. The J segment lost 6 bases and the V segment lost 1 base, leaving 6 bases of the junction unmatched. There are 15 residues in the CDR3. The germline gives CDR1 SGHDN, CDR2 FVKESK.

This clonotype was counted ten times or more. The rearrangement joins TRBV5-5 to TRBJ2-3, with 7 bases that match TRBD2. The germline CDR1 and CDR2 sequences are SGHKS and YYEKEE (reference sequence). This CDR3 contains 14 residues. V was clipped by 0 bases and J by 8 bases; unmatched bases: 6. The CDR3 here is CASSLDVWGGTQYF. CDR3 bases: TGTGCCAGCAGCTTGGACGTGTGGGGGGGTACGCAGTATTTT.

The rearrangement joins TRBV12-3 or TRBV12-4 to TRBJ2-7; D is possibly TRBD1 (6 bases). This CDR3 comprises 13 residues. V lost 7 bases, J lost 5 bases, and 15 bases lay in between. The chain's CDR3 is CASNVKGVHEQYF. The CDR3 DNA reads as TGTGCCAGCAACGTCAAGGGGGTCCACGAGCAGTACTTC.

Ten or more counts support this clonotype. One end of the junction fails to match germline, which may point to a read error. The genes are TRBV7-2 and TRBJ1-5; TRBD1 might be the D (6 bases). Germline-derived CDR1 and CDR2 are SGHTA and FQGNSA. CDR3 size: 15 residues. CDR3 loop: CASSLAGAPNQPQHF. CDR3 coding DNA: TGTGCCAGCAGCCTAGCAGGGGCCCCCAATCAGCCCCAGCATTTT. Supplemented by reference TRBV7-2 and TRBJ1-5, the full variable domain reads GAGVSQSPSNKVTEKGKDVELRCDPISGHTALYWYRQSLGQGLEFLIYFQGNSAPDKSGLPSDRFSAERTGGSVSTLTIQRTQQEDSAVYLCASSLAGAPNQPQHFGDGTRLSIL.

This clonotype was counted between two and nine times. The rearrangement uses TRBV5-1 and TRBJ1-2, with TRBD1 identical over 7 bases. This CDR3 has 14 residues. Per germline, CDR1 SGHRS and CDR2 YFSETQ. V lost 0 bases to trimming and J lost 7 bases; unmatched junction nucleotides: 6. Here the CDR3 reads CASSLAGTVPGYTF. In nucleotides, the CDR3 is TGCGCCAGCAGCTTGGCGGGGACAGTACCTGGCTACACCTTC.

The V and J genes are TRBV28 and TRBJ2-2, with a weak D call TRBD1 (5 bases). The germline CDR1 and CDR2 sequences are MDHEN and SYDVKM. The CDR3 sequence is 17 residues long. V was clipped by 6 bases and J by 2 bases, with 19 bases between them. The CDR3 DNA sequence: TGTGCCAGCAGCGACCCCAGTAGGGGTATAAACACCGGGGAGCTGTTTTTT. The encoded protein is CASSDPSRGINTGELFF. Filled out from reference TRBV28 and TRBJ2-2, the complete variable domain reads DVKVTQSSRYLVKRTGEKVFLECVQDMDHENMFWYRQDPGLGLRLIYFSYDVKMKEKGDIPEGYSVSREKKERFSLILESASTNQTSMYLCASSDPSRGINTGELFFGEGSRLTVL.

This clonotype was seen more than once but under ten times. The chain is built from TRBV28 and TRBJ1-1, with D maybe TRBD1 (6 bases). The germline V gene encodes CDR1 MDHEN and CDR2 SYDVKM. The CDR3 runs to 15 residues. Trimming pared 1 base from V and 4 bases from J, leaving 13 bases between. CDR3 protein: CASSLSWGLGTEAFF. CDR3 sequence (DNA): TGTGCCAGCAGTTTATCATGGGGGCTTGGCACTGAAGCTTTCTTT.

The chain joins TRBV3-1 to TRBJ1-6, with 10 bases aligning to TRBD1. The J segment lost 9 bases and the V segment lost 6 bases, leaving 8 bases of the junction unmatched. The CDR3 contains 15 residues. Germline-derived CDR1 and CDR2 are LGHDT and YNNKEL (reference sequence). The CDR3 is CASRTTGTGASPLHF. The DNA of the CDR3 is TGTGCCAGCAGAACGACCGGGACAGGGGCTTCACCCCTCCACTTT.

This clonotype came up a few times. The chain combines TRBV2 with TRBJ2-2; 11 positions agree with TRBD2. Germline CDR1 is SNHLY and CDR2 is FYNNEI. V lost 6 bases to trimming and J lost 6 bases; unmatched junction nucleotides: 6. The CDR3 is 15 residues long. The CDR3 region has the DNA TGTGCCAGCAGGCTACTAGCGGGAGACGCCGGGGAGCTGTTTTTT. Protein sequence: CASRLLAGDAGELFF.

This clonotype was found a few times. CDR3 bases: TGTGCCAGCAGCTTATCCTTTTCTAGCTCCTACGAGCAGTACTTC. It translates to CASSLSFSSSYEQYF. The rearrangement joins TRBV7-7 to TRBJ2-7; D gene uncertain. V was pared by 2 bases and J by 0 bases, with 11 bases between. The CDR3 is made up of 15 amino acids. Per germline, CDR1 SSHAT and CDR2 FNYEAQ (reference sequence).

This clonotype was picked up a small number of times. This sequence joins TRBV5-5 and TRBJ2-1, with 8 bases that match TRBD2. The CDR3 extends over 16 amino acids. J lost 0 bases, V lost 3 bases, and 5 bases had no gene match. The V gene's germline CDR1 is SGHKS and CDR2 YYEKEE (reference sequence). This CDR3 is CASSSKGLGSYNEQFF. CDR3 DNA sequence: TGTGCCAGCAGCTCAAAGGGACTAGGCTCCTACAATGAGCAGTTCTTC.

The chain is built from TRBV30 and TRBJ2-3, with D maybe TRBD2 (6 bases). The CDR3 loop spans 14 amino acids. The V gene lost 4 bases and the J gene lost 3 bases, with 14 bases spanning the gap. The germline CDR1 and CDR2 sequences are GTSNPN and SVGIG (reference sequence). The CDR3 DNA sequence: TGTGCCTGGAATCAGGGTCGGGGGACAGATACGCAGTATTTT. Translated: CAWNQGRGTDTQYF.

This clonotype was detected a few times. CDR3 bases: TGTGCCAGCAGCGTAGTATCAGGGGACACCGGGGAGCTGTTTTTT. Translated, it gives CASSVVSGDTGELFF. The chain recombines TRBV9 with TRBJ2-2; a weak D match, TRBD1 (6 bases). Trimming left V 0 bases short and J 3 bases short, with 9 bases between. Germline V gene data show CDR1 as SGDLS and CDR2 as YYNGEE. This CDR3 contains 15 residues.